The 29 T cell receptor beta chains listed next were all sequenced from one sample in a study of T cell clonality in common variable immunodeficiency. Study-level findings and limits: Fewer deletions and N-nucleotide insertions were reportedly seen in common variable immunodeficiency TCR beta sequences.

The method was immunoSEQ multiplex PCR; TCRdb's version includes in-frame clones alone and lacks a portion of them. This repertoire holds approximately 30,000 clones, and none appear only once. Their specific antigens are unknown. The specimen sequenced was peripheral blood mononuclear cells. Receptors originate from a human donor with common variable immunodeficiency.

As concerns this clone: The read ends 3 residues early relative to the CDR3; the germline J gene fills the gap. The chain joins TRBV18 to TRBJ2-3; 7 bases are a match to TRBD1. The germline V gene has CDR1 KGHSH and CDR2 LQKENI. V shed 3 bases, J shed 3 bases, and the junction held 6 bases outside the gene matches. The CDR3 has 15 amino acids. The sequenced CDR3 bases are TGTGCCAGCTCACCCCATCAGGGGGTTACAGATACG. Its translation: CASSPHQGVTDT. From start to end, the CDR3 is CASSPHQGVTDTQYF.

This clone has at least ten counts. Read data end 3 residues before the CDR3 end; the end is taken from the germline J gene. The chain has TRBV29-1 and TRBJ1-4; the match to TRBD1 covers 7 bases. This CDR3 comprises 11 residues. Germline assignment: CDR1 SQVTM and CDR2 ANQGSEA. J was trimmed by 8 bases and V by 5 bases; bases with no gene match: 2. This CDR3 reads CSVWDREKLFF. CDR3 DNA, as far as it was read: TGCAGCGTTTGGGACAGAGAAAAA.

This clone was counted only a few times. The read is 3 residues too short to cover the CDR3 end, so that end is filled in from the germline J gene. The V gene is TRBV6-1, the J gene TRBJ2-7; D is perhaps TRBD1 (5 bases). The V and J ends lost 4 bases and 2 bases respectively, with 9 bases between them. The CDR3 consists of 13 residues. Germline assignment: CDR1 MNHNS and CDR2 SASEGT. CDR3 bases read: TGTGCCAGCAGTGCTCAGGGTGCCTACGAG. It specifies CASSAQGAYE. The entire CDR3 sequence reads CASSAQGAYEQYF.

Concerning this clone itself: The sequence runs out 3 residues before the end of the CDR3; the remainder is reconstructed from the germline J gene. This chain uses TRBV5-1 with TRBJ1-6, with TRBD1 as a possible D gene (6 bases). V lost 1 base, J lost 5 bases, and 13 bases lay in between. There are 16 residues in the CDR3. From germline, CDR1 is SGHRS and CDR2 YFSETQ. The CDR3 bases that were read are TGCGCCAGCAGCTTGTCTGGGGGCGGTAATAATTCACCC. Amino acids: CASSLSGGGNNSP. The whole CDR3 sequence reads CASSLSGGGNNSPLHF. Together with reference TRBV5-1 and TRBJ1-6, the CDR3 gives the full variable domain: KAGVTQTPRYLIKTRGQQVTLSCSPISGHRSVSWYQQTPGQGLQFLFEYFSETQRNKGNFPGRFSGRQFSNSRSEMNVSTLELGDSALYLCASSLSGGGNNSPLHFGNGTRLTVT.

This clone occurred many times. The CDR3 is cut off 3 residues early in the read; its end comes from the germline J gene. This chain connects TRBV5-1 to TRBJ2-5, with a tentative D call TRBD1 (6 bases). CDR1 SGHRS and CDR2 YFSETQ come from the germline V gene. This CDR3 comprises 18 residues. V was cut by 3 bases and J by 5 bases, with 26 bases left in between. The DNA read from the CDR3 is TGCGCCAGCAGCTCGTTCTACGGGACAATTAAAGCATGGGAGACC. It yields the protein CASSSFYGTIKAWET. The complete CDR3 reads CASSSFYGTIKAWETQYF.

This clone was detected only a few times. The read terminates 3 residues ahead of where the CDR3 ends, so the germline J gene completes it. The J gene is TRBJ1-5, the V gene TRBV18, with 10 bases fitting TRBD1. The CDR3 has 19 amino acids. The V segment lost 5 bases and the J segment 0 bases; nucleotides outside the gene matches: 13. The germline gives CDR1 KGHSH, CDR2 LQKENI. Here the CDR3 reads CASSSGPGTGAFSNQPQHF. The sequenced part of the CDR3 DNA is TGTGCCAGCTCATCCGGGCCAGGGACAGGGGCGTTTAGCAATCAGCCC.

This clone has a count of ten or more. From the germline J gene comes the end of the CDR3, since the read stops 3 residues before it. V and J are TRBV6-2 or TRBV6-3 and TRBJ2-5; tentatively, D is TRBD2 (7 bases). Trimming took 2 bases from V and 5 from J, leaving 15 bases between them. CDR3 length: 15 residues. Germline V gene lookup returns CDR1 MNHEY and CDR2 SVGEGT. CDR3 residues: CASSYPRGGGETQYF. CDR3 DNA (partial): TGTGCCAGCAGTTACCCGAGGGGGGGCGGGGAGACC.

Points on this clone: Read sequence stops 3 residues before the CDR3 end, and the germline J gene provides the missing end. The V and J genes are TRBV5-1 and TRBJ2-7, with TRBD2 as a possible D gene (7 bases). The CDR3 totals 16 residues. In germline, CDR1 is SGHRS, CDR2 YFSETQ. Trimming pared 4 bases from V and 0 bases from J, leaving 17 bases between. The covered CDR3 bases are TGCGCCAGCAGCGGACTAGGGGGTAGGAGCTCCTACGAG. Its protein product is CASSGLGGRSSYE. Given in full, the CDR3 is CASSGLGGRSSYEQYF.

This clone was recorded many times. The read comes to an end 3 residues before the CDR3 does, leaving the germline J gene to fill in the end. The chain employs TRBV6-2 or TRBV6-3 and TRBJ1-1; 9 bases are a match to TRBD1. Germline V CDR1 and CDR2: MNHEY, SVGEGT. The CDR3 runs to 14 residues. This CDR3 reads CASRIPGTGSRAFF. The covered CDR3 bases are TGTGCCAGCAGAATTCCCGGGACAGGGTCCAGA.

This clone was recorded at least ten times. The read stops 3 residues short of the end of the CDR3; the missing end is completed from the germline J gene. The V call is TRBV30, the J call TRBJ1-3; 9 nucleotides agree with TRBD1. Germline CDR1 GTSNPN, CDR2 SVGIG (reference sequence). The CDR3 extends over 14 amino acids. Germline trimming cut 8 bases from V and 4 bases from J; bases unmatched to any gene: 9. This chain's CDR3 is CAQTQGAGGNTIYF. The CDR3 bases that were read are TGTGCCCAGACACAGGGGGCAGGGGGAAACACC.

This clone showed up many times. With the read ending 3 residues before the CDR3 end, the germline J gene is used to fill in that end. The chain links TRBV14 to TRBJ1-2; no clear D gene. CDR1 SGHDN and CDR2 FVKESK come from the germline V gene. The V end was cut by 1 base, the J end by 5 bases, with 8 bases between. This CDR3 is built from 13 residues. CDR3 loop: CASSQVRSYGYTF. Partial CDR3 DNA: TGTGCCAGCAGCCAAGTCAGGTCTTATGGC.

This clone was observed many times. The read terminates 3 residues before the CDR3 end, so the remaining end is supplied by the germline J gene. The chain recombines TRBV4-2 with TRBJ2-1; TRBD2 matches at 10 bases. V shed 4 bases, J shed 0 bases, and the junction held 6 bases outside the gene matches. Germline V gene sequence: CDR1 LGHNA, CDR2 YNFKEQ. This CDR3 has 17 amino acids. The CDR3 DNA, read in part, is TGTGCCAGCAGCCCGGGACTAGCGCGTAGCTCCTACAATGAG. This gives the protein CASSPGLARSSYNE. The CDR3 in full is CASSPGLARSSYNEQFF.

Many counts were recorded for this clone. The CDR3 goes on 3 residues after the read ends, and that part is filled in from the germline J gene. The chain is built from TRBV5-6 and TRBJ2-7; 7 bases agree with TRBD1. The CDR3 covers 15 residues. Unmatched junction bases numbered 12, after V lost 4 bases and J lost 5 bases. The germline V gene has CDR1 SGHDT and CDR2 YYEEEE. CDR3 DNA (partial): TGTGCCAGCAGCAAGCTCTCGGGACAGCCGGACGAG. It specifies CASSKLSGQPDE. The entire CDR3 protein is CASSKLSGQPDEQYF. Looking up the rest from reference TRBV5-6 and TRBJ2-7 gives the full variable domain: DAGVTQSPTHLIKTRGQQVTLRCSPKSGHDTVSWYQQALGQGPQFIFQYYEEEERQRGNFPDRFSGHQFPNYSSELNVNALLLGDSALYLCASSKLSGQPDEQYFGPGTRLTVT.

This clone came up a few times. The read ends 3 residues early relative to the CDR3; the germline J gene fills the gap. The rearrangement links TRBV7-6 to TRBJ2-7; a possible D gene is TRBD2 (7 bases). V was pared by 1 base and J by 2 bases, with 9 bases between. The CDR3 is 14 amino acids. The germline V gene has CDR1 SGHVS and CDR2 FNYEAQ. The sequenced CDR3 bases are TGTGCCAGCAGCTTAGAGGGGGGGACCTACGAG. Translating it yields CASSLEGGTYE. The entire CDR3 protein reads CASSLEGGTYEQYF.

In this sample, this clone turned up a few times. With the read ending 3 residues before the CDR3 end, the germline J gene is used to fill in that end. This sequence joins TRBV6-2 or TRBV6-3 and TRBJ2-3; 9 bases line up with TRBD1. The CDR3 has 15 residues. Trimming cost V 5 bases and J 0 bases; bases outside gene matches: 3. Germline CDR1 is MNHEY and CDR2 is SVGEGT. CDR3 sequence reads: CASSPGTGSTDTQYF. The sequenced part of the CDR3 DNA is TGTGCCAGCAGTCCAGGGACAGGGAGCACAGATACG.

This clone was detected many times. The DNA ends 3 residues before the CDR3 does, and the rest of the CDR3 is filled in from the germline J gene. This chain links TRBV5-6 with TRBJ1-2; D may be TRBD1 (5 bases). The CDR3 loop spans 13 amino acids. CDR1 and CDR2 from the germline V gene are SGHDT and YYEEEE. CDR3 region: CASSLTGIEGYTF. The CDR3 DNA, read in part, is TGTGCCAGCAGCTTGACAGGCATAGAGGGC.

This clone was observed a handful of times. The CDR3 DNA, read in part, is TGTGCCAGTAGGGGGCGGAGTAGGACTGAA. Protein: CASRGRSRTE. The full CDR3 protein reads CASRGRSRTEAFF. V and J are TRBV19 and TRBJ1-1; possible D gene TRBD1, 5 bases. The CDR3 end is not reached by the read, which stops 3 residues before it; the germline J gene fills it in. The length of the CDR3 is 13 residues. CDR1 and CDR2 (germline): LNHDA, SQIVND (reference sequence). V was pared by 6 bases and J by 5 bases, with 13 bases between.

This clone has a count of ten or more. The CDR3 end lies 3 residues beyond the end of the read and is filled in from the germline J gene. The V call is TRBV7-2, the J call TRBJ2-5; D not resolved. V shed 5 bases and J shed 5 bases, with 9 bases lying between them. CDR1 SGHTA and CDR2 FQGNSA come from the germline V gene. The CDR3 is 12 amino acids. CDR3 protein: CASSPRRETQYF. The sequenced part of the CDR3 DNA is TGTGCCAGCAGCCCCCGGCGGGAGACC.

The table lists this clone with a few counts. The read falls 3 residues short of the CDR3 end, and the missing part is taken from the germline J gene. This sequence joins TRBV19 and TRBJ1-6, with 7 bases lining up with TRBD1. CDR3 length equals 14 residues. V lost 5 bases to trimming and J lost 8 bases; unmatched junction nucleotides: 6. The germline CDR1 and CDR2 sequences are LNHDA and SQIVND (reference sequence). The covered CDR3 bases are TGTGCCAGTAGTCAACAGGGGTCATATTCACCC. This codes for CASSQQGSYSP. The whole CDR3 sequence is CASSQQGSYSPLHF.

A note on this clone: The read ends 3 residues early relative to the CDR3; the germline J gene fills the gap. The rearrangement uses TRBV2 and TRBJ2-7; D perhaps matches TRBD2 (5 bases). Germline V gene lookup returns CDR1 SNHLY and CDR2 FYNNEI. The CDR3 is 13 residues long. V lost 7 bases to trimming and J lost 5 bases, with 15 bases between them. The DNA read from the CDR3 is TGTGCCAGCAAAGCGTCCGGGGTTCACGAG. Translating gives CASKASGVHE. The entire CDR3 reads CASKASGVHEQYF.

About this clone itself: Coverage ceases 3 residues before the CDR3 finishes, and the germline J gene fills in the end. V and J are TRBV20-1 and TRBJ2-1; the D gene is possibly TRBD1 (7 bases). CDR3 length: 13 residues. Trimming removed 6 bases at V and 6 bases at J, with 15 bases between. Germline CDR1 reads DFQATT; CDR2 reads SNEGSKA (reference sequence). CDR3 sequence reads: CSAEGQRSNEQFF. The sequenced CDR3 bases are TGCAGTGCGGAGGGACAGCGGAGCAATGAG.

This clone was seen ten or more times. Read coverage stops 3 residues before the CDR3 terminus; the germline J gene supplies the remainder. The chain combines TRBV18 with TRBJ2-3, with D uncertain. The ends were cut back, 3 bases at V and 2 bases at J, with 9 bases in the middle. Germline values: CDR1 KGHSH, CDR2 LQKENI. This CDR3 spans 14 amino acids. This CDR3 reads CASSPLSDTDTQYF. The sequenced part of the CDR3 DNA is TGTGCCAGCTCACCTTTATCAGACACAGATACG.

In this sample, this clone turned up a few times. The read stops 3 residues short of the end of the CDR3; the missing end is completed from the germline J gene. The V and J genes are TRBV11-2 and TRBJ1-2, with a tentative D call TRBD1 (5 bases). Trimming took 0 bases from V and 3 from J, leaving 8 bases between them. The CDR3 is 14 residues long. Germline-derived CDR1 and CDR2 are SGHAT and FQNNGV. Incomplete CDR3 DNA: TGTGCCAGCAGCTTAGATTTCAGGGACTATGGC. Translated: CASSLDFRDYG. The full CDR3 sequence reads CASSLDFRDYGYTF.

The sample holds many counts of this clone. Partial CDR3 DNA: TGTGCCAGCAGCTTAGTTGTCGTAGATGAG. It yields the protein CASSLVVVDE. The entire CDR3 protein reads CASSLVVVDEQFF. The genes are TRBV11-2 and TRBJ2-1; D ambiguous. From the germline J gene comes the end of the CDR3, since the read stops 3 residues before it. This CDR3 comprises 13 residues. The V and J ends lost 1 base and 8 bases respectively, with 9 bases between them. The germline V gene has CDR1 SGHAT and CDR2 FQNNGV.

Only a few counts were recorded for this clone. Sequencing ends 3 residues short of the CDR3 end; the germline J gene provides the rest. This chain uses TRBV2 with TRBJ2-5; TRBD2 agrees at 7 bases. CDR3 size: 14 residues. The ends lost 7 bases at V and 0 bases at J; junction bases unmatched: 5. The germline gives CDR1 SNHLY, CDR2 FYNNEI. The sequenced CDR3 bases are TGTGCCAGCAAGGCGGGGGTGAACCAAGAGACC. Its translation is CASKAGVNQET. The whole CDR3 protein reads CASKAGVNQETQYF.

There are many counts of this clone. The CDR3 goes on 3 residues after the read ends, and that part is filled in from the germline J gene. This chain links TRBV5-1 with TRBJ2-7; D possibly corresponds to TRBD1 (6 bases). Germline assignment: CDR1 SGHRS and CDR2 YFSETQ. CDR3 length equals 17 residues. V lost 5 bases to trimming and J lost 1 base, with 22 bases between them. Partial CDR3 DNA: TGCGCCAGCAGACTCGGGACAAGATTTTCAGGGTCCTACGAG. Its protein is CASRLGTRFSGSYE. The entire CDR3 is CASRLGTRFSGSYEQYF.

This clone was counted a few times. Read coverage stops 3 residues before the CDR3 terminus; the germline J gene supplies the remainder. The chain recombines TRBV2 with TRBJ2-1; 13 bases fit TRBD2. Trimming took 5 bases from V and 8 from J; bases not matched to a gene: 6. CDR1 and CDR2 from the germline V gene are SNHLY and FYNNEI. This CDR3 spans 15 amino acids. CDR3 bases read: TGTGCCAGCAGTCTTAGGACTAGCGGGGGCGATGAG. Its translation: CASSLRTSGGDE. The full CDR3 protein is CASSLRTSGGDEQFF.

With regard to this clone: The sequence runs out 3 residues before the end of the CDR3; the remainder is reconstructed from the germline J gene. The V call is TRBV6-4, the J call TRBJ2-3; 7 positions agree with TRBD2. With 2 bases clipped from V and 1 base from J, the junction kept 3 bases outside the gene matches. CDR1 and CDR2 (germline): MRHNA, SNTAGT. The CDR3 length is 15 residues. Here the CDR3 reads CASSDLAGGTDTQYF. CDR3 DNA, as far as it was read: TGTGCCAGCAGTGACCTGGCGGGGGGCACAGATACG.

This clone occurred many times. The CDR3 extends 3 residues past the end of the read, so its final part is completed from the germline J gene. The chain carries TRBV29-1 and TRBJ2-1, with D maybe TRBD2 (6 bases). This CDR3 is built from 12 residues. Germline V CDR1 and CDR2: SQVTM, ANQGSEA. Trimming pared 6 bases from V and 5 bases from J, leaving 11 bases between. CDR3 amino acids: CSVRRGHNEQFF. The CDR3 DNA, read in part, is TGCAGCGTGAGGCGGGGCCACAATGAG.